This is a list of T cell receptor beta chains from one sample in a study of T-cell reconstitution after alpha-beta-depleted transplantation in children. TCRdb itself ran the PCR reads through MiXCR, one entry per CDR3 protein. The table lists approximately 980,000 distinct CDR3 sequences, under 30% of them singletons. The sequences come from PBMCs, mostly from graft donor cells, collected 360 days after TCRalphabeta/CD19-depleted stem cell transplant. All receptors come from a boy younger than two who had a stem cell transplant for SCID, so the T cells may come from the graft donor. Each CDR3 is given without its conserved first and last residue.

v_gene,CDR3aa
TRBV5-5,ASSHAGQNTGELF
TRBV7-9,ASSGEPVRGTEAF
TRBV5-1,ASTRSPGETQY
TRBV4-3,ASSQGVLAVPNTEAF
TRBV10-3,AISDGPGFEQF
TRBV4-1,ASSRQRVNTGELF
TRBV21-1,ATSDRVDYEQY
TRBV7-7,ASSPTGGRDTQY
TRBV6-2/TRBV6-3,ASKSGVYGYT
TRBV12-3/TRBV12-4,ASSFDRTFSGNTIY
TRBV15,ATSRRGTAEYTGELF
TRBV4-1,ASSHADSRGGELF
TRBV12-3/TRBV12-4,ASKRGGIETQY
TRBV7-2,ASSLPRPLQETQY
TRBV5-1,ASSLVGTYTDTQY
TRBV7-2,ASSLPGQYNEKLF
TRBV7-2,ASSLAVGKWQF
TRBV20-1,SASTGGGQF
TRBV12-3/TRBV12-4,ASSFGSPLSGANVLT
TRBV10-3,AISPDDYTEAF
TRBV5-1,ASSTGLAGPIAKNIQY
TRBV21-1,ASSNSDRRILNTEAF
TRBV28,ASIPSRGTSNYGYT
TRBV12-3/TRBV12-4,ASRPRPTGGEKLF
TRBV7-9,ASSPEQGNTEAF
TRBV12-3/TRBV12-4,ASSLGDGPGEKLF
TRBV5-4,ASSLYWKDEQF
TRBV15,ATSKREGAGYGYT
TRBV6-1,ASSRMSSYEQY
TRBV28,AAKLAGGRRDTKY
TRBV4-1,ASSQDMQGFYGYT
TRBV19,ASSIGQAISYEQY
TRBV12-3/TRBV12-4,ASTFRRTLGTGELF
TRBV18,ASSPLRSTSTDTQY
TRBV5-1,ASSSTVTSGLGF
TRBV5-5,ASSFRREISYEQY
TRBV12-3/TRBV12-4,ASRGTGNLREQY
TRBV27,ASSFLRGGVKKNTEAF
TRBV12-3/TRBV12-4,ASSQTGAKNIQY
TRBV9,ASSVLGNTEAF
TRBV15,ATSRDRVGRGYEQY
TRBV20-1,SARDRGSNEKLF
TRBV5-1,ASSWRSLNSGANVLT
TRBV5-1,ASSLISGYEQF
TRBV12-3/TRBV12-4,ASSLAGQGISPLH
TRBV29-1,SVPSGGPQETQY
TRBV2,ASRTISNTGELF
TRBV5-6,ASSFGTPPDTQY
TRBV19,ASSIGRQFTSRQPQH
TRBV15,DSLGTGELF